What follows are 11 T cell receptor beta chains derived from one specimen sequenced in a study of blood T cell repertoires in COVID-19. Data came from immunoSEQ multiplex PCR; TCRdb stores just in-frame clones and leaves some out. The data contain approximately 54,000 clones, about 82% of them singletons. The specimen was peripheral blood. All receptors come from a human donor in a cohort sampled during active COVID-19.

The gene calls are TRBV5-4 and TRBJ2-7; 10 bases agree with TRBD1. This CDR3 has 17 residues. V dropped 5 bases and J dropped 3; count of bases not matched to a gene: 14. Germline CDR1 SGHNT, CDR2 YYREEE (reference sequence). The CDR3 coding sequence is TGTGCCAGCAGTACTGGGGGGGGACAGGGGTCGATCTACGAGCAGTACTTC. It codes for CASSTGGGQGSIYEQYF.

The chain carries TRBV27 and TRBJ1-2, with 7 bases that match TRBD1. The CDR3 has 15 residues. Trimming removed 0 bases from V and 1 base from J; junction bases left unmatched: 2. Germline assignment: CDR1 MNHEY and CDR2 SMNVEV (reference sequence). DNA of the CDR3: TGTGCCAGCAGTTTATCGACAGGGATTAACTATGGCTACACCTTC. Translation: CASSLSTGINYGYTF.

DNA of the CDR3: TGTGCCAGCAGCTTGGGGCGGAAGAATCAGCCCCAGCATTTT. Translating gives CASSLGRKNQPQHF. This rearrangement joins TRBV7-2 to TRBJ1-5, with D perhaps matching TRBD1 (5 bases). V lost 3 bases to trimming and J lost 4 bases, with 10 bases between them. The CDR3 spans 14 residues. In germline, CDR1 is SGHTA, CDR2 FQGNSA.

The chain employs TRBV5-4 and TRBJ2-7, with 11 nucleotides matching TRBD2. V shed 4 bases and J 0 bases; nucleotides not matched to a gene: 3. Germline V lookup: CDR1 SGHNT, CDR2 YYREEE (reference sequence). The CDR3 loop spans 15 amino acids. The CDR3 region has the DNA TGTGCCAGCAGCGGGACTAGCGGTCCCTCCTACGAGCAGTACTTC. Its protein product is CASSGTSGPSYEQYF.

This chain connects TRBV2 to TRBJ2-2; 15 nucleotides align to TRBD2. The CDR3 runs to 16 residues. Trimming at V came to 6 bases and at J to 6 bases, leaving 5 bases not matched to a gene. Germline CDR1 is SNHLY and CDR2 is FYNNEI. CDR3: CASRPGLAGGAGELFF. The CDR3 bases are TGTGCCAGCAGACCTGGACTAGCGGGGGGGGCCGGGGAGCTGTTTTTT. The full variable domain, with the rest looked up from reference TRBV2 and TRBJ2-2, is EPEVTQTPSHQVTQMGQEVILRCVPISNHLYFYWYRQILGQKVEFLVSFYNNEISEKSEIFDDQFSVERPDGSNFTLKIRSTKLEDSAMYFCASRPGLAGGAGELFFGEGSRLTVL.

This chain uses TRBV6-2 or TRBV6-3 with TRBJ1-1; 7 positions agree with TRBD1. The CDR3 loop spans 16 amino acids. Germline trimming cut 5 bases from V and 0 bases from J; bases unmatched to any gene: 9. Germline V gene sequence: CDR1 MNHEY, CDR2 SVGEGT. The CDR3 DNA follows: TGTGCCAGCAGTCACCGGGACAGTACTATGAACACTGAAGCTTTCTTT. Protein sequence: CASSHRDSTMNTEAFF.

J is TRBJ2-1 and V is TRBV7-6; the D gene is possibly TRBD2 (5 bases). Germline CDR1 is SGHVS and CDR2 is FNYEAQ. Trimming removed 8 bases at V and 4 bases at J, with 12 bases between. The CDR3 extends over 13 amino acids. The CDR3 loop is CASGVALYNEQFF. CDR3 coding DNA: TGTGCCAGCGGGGTAGCGCTTTACAATGAGCAGTTCTTC. The full variable domain, in which reference TRBV7-6 and TRBJ2-1 provide the parts outside the CDR3, is GAGVSQSPRYKVTKRGQDVALRCDPISGHVSLYWYRQALGQGPEFLTYFNYEAQQDKSGLPNDRFSAERPEGSISTLTIQRTEQRDSAMYRCASGVALYNEQFFGPGTRLTVL.

The chain recombines TRBV5-4 with TRBJ2-2; D is perhaps TRBD2 (7 bases). Germline CDR1 SGHNT, CDR2 YYREEE (reference sequence). V was clipped by 1 base and J by 4 bases, with 20 bases between them. The CDR3 is 18 amino acids. The CDR3 here is CASSLSLWQGRGTGELFF. The CDR3, as DNA: TGTGCCAGCAGCTTGAGTTTATGGCAGGGGAGGGGCACCGGGGAGCTGTTTTTT.

In its sample, this clone was seen once. V is TRBV10-3 and J is TRBJ1-2, with 11 bases fitting TRBD1. CDR1 and CDR2 from the germline V gene are ENHRY and SYGVKD. V dropped 7 bases and J dropped 5; count of bases not matched to a gene: 12. This CDR3 spans 16 amino acids. The CDR3 here is CAITPGGTGGTYGYTF. The CDR3 DNA is TGTGCCATCACCCCCGGGGGGACAGGGGGAACTTATGGCTACACCTTC.

The chain carries TRBV19 and TRBJ2-1; tentative D call: TRBD1 (7 bases). This CDR3 spans 15 amino acids. The V gene's germline CDR1 is LNHDA and CDR2 SQIVND (reference sequence). V was trimmed by 7 bases and J by 6 bases, leaving 19 bases between them. CDR3 sequence: CASNGQVPGANEQFF. CDR3 bases: TGTGCCAGTAACGGACAGGTCCCGGGGGCCAATGAGCAGTTCTTC.

This chain joins TRBV19 and TRBJ1-3; D might be TRBD1 (6 bases). This CDR3 region has 14 residues. Germline CDR1 reads LNHDA; CDR2 reads SQIVND (reference sequence). Trimming shortened V by 5 bases and J by 2 bases, and 10 bases separated the two germline ends. CDR3 sequence reads: CASSVTGPGNTIYF. CDR3 nucleotide sequence: TGTGCCAGTAGTGTAACAGGGCCTGGAAACACCATATATTTT.